The 29 T cell receptor beta chains given below trace back to one sample, sequenced in a study of blood T cell repertoires in COVID-19. This table comes from immunoSEQ multiplex PCR, and its TCRdb copy is limited to in-frame clones, with some not included. Altogether around 150,000 clones are present, more than 70% being singletons, with the ten largest covering approximately 5%. The sequenced sample consisted of peripheral blood. All receptors come from a woman in her forties or fifties with acute or convalescent COVID-19.

This chain joins TRBV6-5 and TRBJ1-1; D is perhaps TRBD1 (5 bases). The CDR3 is made up of 13 amino acids. V was cut by 10 bases and J by 5 bases, with 17 bases left in between. In germline, CDR1 is MNHEY, CDR2 SVGAGI. The CDR3 reads CATFRGGLTEAFF. The CDR3 DNA reads TGTGCCACCTTCCGGGGGGGTCTTACTGAAGCTTTCTTT.

This clone was seen just once. The CDR3 is CASSLEGFGTLFSGNTIYF. The CDR3 region has the DNA TGTGCCAGCAGCTTAGAGGGGTTTGGGACACTTTTCTCTGGAAACACCATATATTTT. The chain couples TRBV11-2 to TRBJ1-3; D might be TRBD1 (6 bases). Germline CDR1 SGHAT, CDR2 FQNNGV. V was cut by 0 bases and J by 0 bases, with 18 bases left in between. The length of the CDR3 is 19 residues.

The chain employs TRBV6-2 or TRBV6-3 and TRBJ2-7, with D possibly matching TRBD2 (6 bases). CDR3 length equals 13 residues. V was clipped by 5 bases and J by 4 bases, with 12 bases between them. CDR1 and CDR2 from the germline V gene are MNHEY and SVGEGT. The chain's CDR3 is CASSTTGGYEQYF. CDR3 sequence (DNA): TGTGCCAGCAGTACTACCGGGGGTTACGAGCAGTACTTC.

The CDR3 is CASSVRAGINQPQHF. The CDR3 DNA sequence: TGTGCCAGCAGCGTCCGAGCAGGGATCAATCAGCCCCAGCATTTT. V is TRBV9 and J is TRBJ1-5, with D possibly TRBD1 on 5 matching bases. CDR1 and CDR2 from the germline V gene are SGDLS and YYNGEE. The CDR3 totals 15 residues. Between the trimmed V and J ends, which lost 2 bases and 3 bases, there was a span of 12 bases. Filled out from reference TRBV9 and TRBJ1-5, the complete variable domain reads DSGVTQTPKHLITATGQRVTLRCSPRSGDLSVYWYQQSLDQGLQFLIQYYNGEERAKGNILERFSAQQFPDLHSELNLSSLELGDSALYFCASSVRAGINQPQHFGDGTRLSIL.

The chain joins TRBV7-6 to TRBJ2-3; perhaps TRBD2 as D (7 bases). This CDR3 spans 13 amino acids. Germline V lookup: CDR1 SGHVS, CDR2 FNYEAQ. The CDR3 DNA is TGTGCGGGGGCGGGGGCACCCACAGATACGCAGTATTTT. This codes for CAGAGAPTDTQYF.

J is TRBJ1-3 and V is TRBV3-1 (or the pseudogene TRBV3-2), with D uncertain. Germline-derived CDR1 and CDR2 are LGHDT and YNNKEL (reference sequence). V gave up 1 base and J gave up 6 bases, with 4 bases separating them. This CDR3 has 12 residues. CDR3 bases: TGTGCCAGCAGCCAAGTAATAAACACCATATATTTT. It specifies CASSQVINTIYF.

The chain is built from TRBV11-2 and TRBJ1-2; the match to TRBD1 covers 7 bases. This CDR3 is built from 14 residues. V was pared by 4 bases and J by 4 bases, with 6 bases of the junction left unmatched. Per the germline V gene, CDR1 is SGHAT and CDR2 is FQNNGV. The CDR3 DNA follows: TGTGCCAGCAGCTCGACCGACAGGGTCTATGGCTACACCTTC. Its translation is CASSSTDRVYGYTF.

The chain is built from TRBV19 and TRBJ2-5; TRBD1 aligns across 10 bases. CDR1 and CDR2 (germline): LNHDA, SQIVND (reference sequence). This CDR3 region has 14 residues. With 6 bases clipped from V and 7 bases from J, the junction kept 8 bases outside the gene matches. This chain's CDR3 is CASSQTGGAGTQYF. The CDR3 nucleotides read TGTGCCAGTAGCCAGACAGGGGGCGCGGGGACCCAGTACTTC.

The rearrangement uses TRBV7-2 and TRBJ2-1, with 9 bases identical to TRBD2. J gave up 9 bases and V 7 bases, and 13 bases lay outside the gene matches. This CDR3 is 15 amino acids long. CDR1 is SGHTA, CDR2 FQGNSA, per germline. Written as DNA, the CDR3 is TGTGCCAGCACCGTCAATGGTCTAGCGGGGACTGAGCAGTTCTTC. It specifies CASTVNGLAGTEQFF.

V usage is TRBV19 and J usage is TRBJ1-1, with 7 bases identical to TRBD1. From germline, CDR1 is LNHDA and CDR2 SQIVND (reference sequence). J was trimmed by 0 bases and V by 3 bases; bases with no gene match: 7. This CDR3 is built from 16 residues. CDR3 region: CASSISEGALNTEAFF. The CDR3 nucleotides read TGTGCCAGTAGTATCTCGGAGGGGGCTTTGAACACTGAAGCTTTCTTT.

The rearrangement links TRBV6-6 to TRBJ2-5; D may be TRBD2 (5 bases). The CDR3 length is 16 residues. Trimming cost V 5 bases and J 4 bases, with 20 bases left between them. Germline-derived CDR1 and CDR2 are MNHNY and SVGAGI (reference sequence). The CDR3 sequence is CASSPRGLSATETQYF. In DNA form, the CDR3 reads TGTGCCAGCAGTCCCCGGGGTCTTTCAGCGACAGAGACCCAGTACTTC.

The chain carries TRBV5-1 and TRBJ1-5, with TRBD1 as a possible D gene (5 bases). Trimming removed 5 bases from V and 6 bases from J, with 18 bases in between. The CDR3 is 15 amino acids. Per the germline V gene, CDR1 is SGHRS and CDR2 is YFSETQ. CDR3 nucleotides: TGCGCCAGCAGTCCCAACGGACATGGCGGTCAGCCCCAGCATTTT. This codes for CASSPNGHGGQPQHF.

The rearrangement uses TRBV2 and TRBJ1-5, with D perhaps TRBD1 (5 bases). The V end lost 4 bases, the J end lost 7 bases, and 11 bases lay between the germline ends. CDR3 size: 13 residues. CDR1 is SNHLY and CDR2 is FYNNEI in the germline V gene. The CDR3 DNA reads TGTGCCAGCAGTGGGCAGGGAGGGCAGCCCCAGCATTTT. Its translation: CASSGQGGQPQHF. Drawing the rest from reference TRBV2 and TRBJ1-5, the complete variable domain is EPEVTQTPSHQVTQMGQEVILRCVPISNHLYFYWYRQILGQKVEFLVSFYNNEISEKSEIFDDQFSVERPDGSNFTLKIRSTKLEDSAMYFCASSGQGGQPQHFGDGTRLSIL.

The V call is TRBV29-1, the J call TRBJ2-5, with 8 bases lining up with TRBD1. The ends lost 6 bases at V and 1 base at J; junction bases unmatched: 7. The CDR3 is 14 amino acids. Germline CDR1 is SQVTM and CDR2 is ANQGSEA. Here the CDR3 reads CSVMTGELQETQYF. The CDR3 region has the DNA TGCAGCGTGATGACAGGGGAACTCCAAGAGACCCAGTACTTC.

The genes are TRBV15 and TRBJ1-4; D not certain. The V and J ends lost 1 base and 5 bases respectively, with 11 bases between them. The CDR3 contains 15 residues. Germline V gives CDR1 LNHNV, CDR2 YYDKDF (reference sequence). CDR3 sequence: CATSRVWSSNEKLFF. CDR3 in DNA: TGTGCCACCAGCAGAGTTTGGAGTTCAAATGAAAAACTGTTTTTT. The full variable domain, with the rest looked up from reference TRBV15 and TRBJ1-4, is DAMVIQNPRYQVTQFGKPVTLSCSQTLNHNVMYWYQQKSSQAPKLLFHYYDKDFNNEADTPDNFQSRRPNTSFCFLDIRSPGLGDTAMYLCATSRVWSSNEKLFFGSGTQLSVL.

The chain joins TRBV18 to TRBJ1-6; TRBD1 might be the D (6 bases). Per the germline V gene, CDR1 is KGHSH and CDR2 is LQKENI. Trimming took 5 bases from V and 12 from J, leaving 20 bases between them. The CDR3 runs 15 residues. CDR3 DNA: TGTGCCAGCTCAAGCCGGGAGGGGGGCTTAGGACCCCTCCACTTT. Encoded protein: CASSSREGGLGPLHF.

V and J are TRBV5-6 and TRBJ2-4, with a possible D match to TRBD2 (6 bases). This CDR3 is built from 14 residues. V was pared by 2 bases and J by 10 bases, with 16 bases between. Looked up from germline, CDR1 is SGHDT and CDR2 is YYEEEE. CDR3 sequence: CASSFVSGRGIQYF. The CDR3 DNA reads TGTGCCAGCAGCTTTGTGTCGGGACGGGGGATTCAGTACTTC.

The chain's CDR3 is CASSPTTGIGNTIYF. The DNA for the CDR3 is TGCGCCAGCAGCCCAACGACAGGGATTGGAAACACCATATATTTT. The chain is built from TRBV4-3 and TRBJ1-3; 7 bases map to TRBD1. Germline CDR1 LGHNA, CDR2 YSLEER. V shed 4 bases, J shed 3 bases, and the junction held 6 bases outside the gene matches. The CDR3 covers 15 residues.

CDR3 DNA sequence: TGTGCCAGCAGCTTCGACAGGGTGAATTCACCCCTCCACTTT. Its protein product is CASSFDRVNSPLHF. The V gene is TRBV5-5, the J gene TRBJ1-6; 7 positions match TRBD1. The CDR3 extends over 14 amino acids. With 2 bases clipped from V and 7 bases from J, the junction kept 3 bases outside the gene matches. Germline V gene sequence: CDR1 SGHKS, CDR2 YYEKEE (reference sequence).

The J gene is TRBJ1-6, the V gene TRBV14; TRBD1 aligns across 11 bases. This CDR3 contains 19 residues. Germline V gene data show CDR1 as SGHDN and CDR2 as FVKESK. Trimming cost V 2 bases and J 4 bases; bases outside gene matches: 10. DNA of the CDR3: TGTGCCAGCAGCCAAACGCTCGGACAGGGGGCAGGATATAATTCACCCCTCCACTTT. Protein product: CASSQTLGQGAGYNSPLHF. Together with reference TRBV14 and TRBJ1-6, the CDR3 gives the full variable domain: EAGVTQFPSHSVIEKGQTVTLRCDPISGHDNLYWYRRVMGKEIKFLLHFVKESKQDESGMPNNRFLAERTGGTYSTLKVQPAELEDSGVYFCASSQTLGQGAGYNSPLHFGNGTRLTVT.

The V gene is TRBV7-2, the J gene TRBJ1-2; possibly TRBD1 for D (6 bases). Germline V gives CDR1 SGHTA, CDR2 FQGNSA. The V end lost 1 base, the J end lost 4 bases, and 10 bases lay between the germline ends. The CDR3 loop spans 14 amino acids. The CDR3 DNA is TGTGCCAGCAGCTTAGATACAGGGCCCTATGGCTACACCTTC. It specifies CASSLDTGPYGYTF.

This sequence joins TRBV19 and TRBJ1-5; no firm D call. The V and J ends lost 3 bases and 0 bases respectively, with 9 bases between them. From germline, CDR1 is LNHDA and CDR2 SQIVND (reference sequence). This CDR3 has 15 amino acids. CDR3 bases: TGTGCCAGTAGTATCAGAGGGTATAGCAATCAGCCCCAGCATTTT. Translation: CASSIRGYSNQPQHF. Looking up the rest from reference TRBV19 and TRBJ1-5 gives the full variable domain: DGGITQSPKYLFRKEGQNVTLSCEQNLNHDAMYWYRQDPGQGLRLIYYSQIVNDFQKGDIAEGYSVSREKKESFPLTVTSAQKNPTAFYLCASSIRGYSNQPQHFGDGTRLSIL.

V gene TRBV6-2 or TRBV6-3 combines with J gene TRBJ2-5; perhaps TRBD1 as D (6 bases). Germline CDR1 is MNHEY and CDR2 is SVGEGT. V lost 0 bases and J lost 1, with 12 bases in between. The CDR3 extends over 16 amino acids. The CDR3 sequence is CASSYSTGHPQETQYF. CDR3 coding DNA: TGTGCCAGCAGTTACTCGACAGGTCACCCCCAAGAGACCCAGTACTTC.

This rearrangement joins TRBV5-6 to TRBJ1-1; D gene ambiguous. The CDR3 has 14 residues. Germline V gene data show CDR1 as SGHDT and CDR2 as YYEEEE. Trimming shortened V by 0 bases and J by 0 bases, and 6 bases separated the two germline ends. The CDR3 DNA is TGTGCCAGCAGCTTGGGGCAGGTGAACACTGAAGCTTTCTTT. Translation gives CASSLGQVNTEAFF.

V and J are TRBV6-5 and TRBJ2-3; a possible D gene is TRBD1 (5 bases). Germline V gene lookup returns CDR1 MNHEY and CDR2 SVGAGI. CDR3 size: 14 residues. The V and J ends lost 2 bases and 2 bases respectively, with 8 bases between them. This chain's CDR3 is CASSYQGATDTQYF. Here the CDR3 DNA reads TGTGCCAGCAGTTACCAAGGGGCCACAGATACGCAGTATTTT.

The rearrangement joins TRBV7-2 to TRBJ2-2, with 8 bases that match TRBD1. The CDR3 runs to 16 residues. Per germline, CDR1 SGHTA and CDR2 FQGNSA. Trimming cost V 5 bases and J 0 bases; bases outside gene matches: 5. CDR3 DNA sequence: TGTGCCAGCAGCCCCGGGGGACAGGCGAACACCGGGGAGCTGTTTTTT. It codes for CASSPGGQANTGELFF. Together with reference TRBV7-2 and TRBJ2-2, the CDR3 gives the full variable domain: GAGVSQSPSNKVTEKGKDVELRCDPISGHTALYWYRQSLGQGLEFLIYFQGNSAPDKSGLPSDRFSAERTGGSVSTLTIQRTQQEDSAVYLCASSPGGQANTGELFFGEGSRLTVL.

The chain joins TRBV5-1 to TRBJ1-6; TRBD1 matches at 9 bases. The CDR3 has 20 residues. Germline loops: CDR1 SGHRS, CDR2 YFSETQ. After removal of 5 bases from V and 0 bases from J, the junction contained 15 bases not matched to a gene. The CDR3 spells CASSPTGGPRSGSYNSPLHF. The CDR3 DNA sequence: TGCGCCAGCAGTCCTACAGGGGGCCCGAGGAGCGGCTCCTATAATTCACCCCTCCACTTT.

This clone was picked up one time. CDR3 in DNA: TGTGCCAGCAGCGCCGACAGGGTAAATCAGCCCCAGCATTTT. It codes for CASSADRVNQPQHF. The rearrangement joins TRBV9 to TRBJ1-5; the match to TRBD1 covers 7 bases. Germline V gives CDR1 SGDLS, CDR2 YYNGEE. The CDR3 has 14 residues. The V segment lost 3 bases and the J segment 4 bases; nucleotides outside the gene matches: 4.

The rearrangement joins TRBV10-3 to TRBJ2-7; perhaps TRBD2 as D (6 bases). Germline values: CDR1 ENHRY, CDR2 SYGVKD. The CDR3 length is 14 residues. Between the trimmed V and J ends, which lost 3 bases and 0 bases, there was a span of 9 bases. The CDR3 is CAISDGGNSYEQYF. The DNA of the CDR3 is TGTGCCATCAGTGACGGGGGTAACTCCTACGAGCAGTACTTC.